This T cell receptor beta chain was captured in a study of blood T cell repertoires in COVID-19. The wider study: The origin of the acute and convalescent COVID-19 samples was the United States, Italy and Spain. The analysed material was cDNA or gDNA that came from T cells, B-cell-depleted T cells, or PBMCs.

CDR1 is SGHTA and CDR2 is FQGNSA in the germline V gene. The CDR3 has 16 residues. Trimming left V 0 bases short and J 1 base short, with 9 bases between. Original methodology: Amplification from reference gene primers served as the basis for estimated nucleated cell counts. Only in-frame clones appear in the TCRdb table, and some are missing; sequencing was by immunoSEQ multiplex PCR. V and J calls and clone size are given by that table; D and trimming were obtained from the DNA. In the table there are around 300,000 clones, roughly 80% of which are singletons. J is TRBJ2-2 and V is TRBV7-2; D is unresolved. The sample consisted of peripheral blood. The TCR originated in a woman in her forties or fifties who had recovered from COVID-19. This chain's CDR3 is CASSLALVWNTGELFF. The CDR3 DNA sequence: TGTGCCAGCAGCTTAGCCCTAGTCTGGAACACCGGGGAGCTGTTTTTT.